The source of this T cell receptor beta chain is a study of neoadjuvant nivolumab and ipilimumab in lung cancer. Study in general: Patients got nivolumab 3 mg/kg on days 1, 15 and 29; combination added ipilimumab 1 mg/kg day 1.

The V gene end was trimmed by 0 bases and the J gene end by 4 bases; junction bases not matched to a gene: 9. This CDR3 spans 18 amino acids. Germline V gene lookup returns CDR1 SGHRS and CDR2 YFSETQ. Study-level points and caveats: Only two of four nivolumab-treated tumors gained richness and clonality by surgery. TCR clonality did not significantly correlate with pathologic tumor regression.

As for this clone: Its cognate antigen is unknown.

Using immunoSEQ multiplex PCR, the repertoire was profiled, and TCRdb retains in-frame clones only, with some absent. This table has 20,000 to 25,000 clones, less than 85% appearing once. This TCR was sampled from an adult with non-small cell lung cancer. Sample: peripheral blood, taken before neoadjuvant nivolumab, alone or with ipilimumab. The gene calls are TRBV5-1 and TRBJ2-6; 8 bases fit TRBD1. This CDR3 reads CASSLEGQGALGANVLTF. CDR3 nucleotide sequence: TGCGCCAGCAGCTTGGAAGGGCAGGGGGCGCTCGGGGCCAACGTCCTGACTTTC.